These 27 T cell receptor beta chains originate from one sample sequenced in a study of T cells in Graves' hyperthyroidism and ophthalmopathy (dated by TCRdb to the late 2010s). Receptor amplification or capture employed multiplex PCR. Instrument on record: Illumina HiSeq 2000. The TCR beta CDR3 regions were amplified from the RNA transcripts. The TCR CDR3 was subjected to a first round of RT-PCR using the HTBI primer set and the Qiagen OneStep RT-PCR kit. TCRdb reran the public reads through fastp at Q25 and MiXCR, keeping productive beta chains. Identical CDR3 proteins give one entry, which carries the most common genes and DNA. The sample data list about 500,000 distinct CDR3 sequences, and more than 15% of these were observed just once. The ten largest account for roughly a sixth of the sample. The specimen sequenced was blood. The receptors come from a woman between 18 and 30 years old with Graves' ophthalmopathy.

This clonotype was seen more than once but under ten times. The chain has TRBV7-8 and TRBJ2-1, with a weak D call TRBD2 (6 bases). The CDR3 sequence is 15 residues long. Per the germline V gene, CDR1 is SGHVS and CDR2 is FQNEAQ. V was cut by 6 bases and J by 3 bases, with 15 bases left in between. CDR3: CASSEIPSDYNEQFF. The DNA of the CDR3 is TGTGCCAGCAGTGAGATACCTAGCGACTACAATGAGCAGTTCTTC.

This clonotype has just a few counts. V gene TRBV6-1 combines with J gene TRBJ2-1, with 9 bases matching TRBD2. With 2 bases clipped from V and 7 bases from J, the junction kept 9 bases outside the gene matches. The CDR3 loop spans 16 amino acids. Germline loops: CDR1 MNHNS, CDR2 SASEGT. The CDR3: CASSESIAGVLNEQFF. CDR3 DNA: TGTGCCAGCAGTGAATCTATAGCGGGGGTCTTGAATGAGCAGTTCTTC.

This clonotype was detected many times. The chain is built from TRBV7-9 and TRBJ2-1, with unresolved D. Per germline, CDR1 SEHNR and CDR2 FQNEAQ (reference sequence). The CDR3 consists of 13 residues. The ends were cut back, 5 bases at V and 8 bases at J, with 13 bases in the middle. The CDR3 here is CASSPITQHEQFF. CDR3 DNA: TGTGCCAGCAGCCCTATCACCCAGCATGAGCAGTTCTTC. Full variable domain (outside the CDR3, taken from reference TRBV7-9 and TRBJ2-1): DTGVSQNPRHKITKRGQNVTFRCDPISEHNRLYWYRQTLGQGPEFLTYFQNEAQLEKSRLLSDRFSAERPKGSFSTLEIQRTEQGDSAMYLCASSPITQHEQFFGPGTRLTVL.

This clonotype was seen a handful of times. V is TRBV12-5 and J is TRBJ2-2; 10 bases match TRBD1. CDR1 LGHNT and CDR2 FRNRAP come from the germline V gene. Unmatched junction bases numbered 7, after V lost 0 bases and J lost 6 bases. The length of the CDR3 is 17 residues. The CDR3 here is CASGLVLGQGSSGELFF. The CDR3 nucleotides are TGTGCTAGTGGTTTGGTTTTGGGACAGGGGAGCTCCGGGGAGCTGTTTTTT.

The CDR3 DNA is TGTGCCAGCAGTTTATCTGGCAGGGGGGACACCGGGGAGCTGTTTTTT. As protein: CASSLSGRGDTGELFF. This chain uses TRBV27 with TRBJ2-2; maybe TRBD1 (7 bases). CDR3 size: 16 residues. Germline V gene lookup returns CDR1 MNHEY and CDR2 SMNVEV (reference sequence). V was pared by 0 bases and J by 3 bases, with 11 bases between.

This CDR3 is CSAPDRGRGNTEAFF. CDR3 DNA: TGCAGTGCTCCGGACAGGGGTAGGGGGAACACTGAAGCTTTCTTT. The chain uses TRBV20-1 and TRBJ1-1, with 9 bases aligning to TRBD1. CDR1 is DFQATT and CDR2 is SNEGSKA in the germline V gene (reference sequence). With V trimmed by 5 bases and J by 1 base, 8 bases remained unmatched. This CDR3 is 15 amino acids long.

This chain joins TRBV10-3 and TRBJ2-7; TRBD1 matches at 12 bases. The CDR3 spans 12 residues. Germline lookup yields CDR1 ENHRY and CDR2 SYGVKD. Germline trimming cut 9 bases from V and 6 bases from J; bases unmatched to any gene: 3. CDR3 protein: CAIGTGGAEQYF. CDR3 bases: TGTGCCATAGGGACAGGGGGCGCCGAGCAGTACTTC.

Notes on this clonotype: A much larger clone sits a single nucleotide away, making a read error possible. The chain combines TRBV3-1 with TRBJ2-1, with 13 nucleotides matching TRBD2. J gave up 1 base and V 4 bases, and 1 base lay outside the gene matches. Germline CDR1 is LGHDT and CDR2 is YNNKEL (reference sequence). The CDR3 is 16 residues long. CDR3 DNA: TGTGCCAGCAGCCCGGGACTAGCGGGGTCCTACAATGAGCAGTTCTTC. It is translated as CASSPGLAGSYNEQFF.

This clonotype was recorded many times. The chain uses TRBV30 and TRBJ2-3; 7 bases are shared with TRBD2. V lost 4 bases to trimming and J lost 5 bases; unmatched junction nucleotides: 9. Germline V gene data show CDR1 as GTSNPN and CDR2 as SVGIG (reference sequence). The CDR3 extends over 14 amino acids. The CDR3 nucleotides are TGTGCCTGGACCCGGACTAGTCGAGGAGATACGCAGTATTTT. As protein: CAWTRTSRGDTQYF.

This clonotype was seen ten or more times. DNA of the CDR3: TGTGCCAGCAGTCTTAGCGGGAGTTACTACGAGCAGTACTTC. Its protein product is CASSLSGSYYEQYF. This chain links TRBV6-1 with TRBJ2-7; 9 bases are a match to TRBD2. Germline V lookup: CDR1 MNHNS, CDR2 SASEGT. This CDR3 has 14 amino acids. V was pared by 5 bases and J by 3 bases, with 5 bases of the junction left unmatched.

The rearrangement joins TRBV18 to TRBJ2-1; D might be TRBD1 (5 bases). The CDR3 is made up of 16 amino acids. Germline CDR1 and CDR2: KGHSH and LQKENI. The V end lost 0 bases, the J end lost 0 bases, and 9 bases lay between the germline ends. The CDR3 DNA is TGTGCCAGCTCACCACCGGATGACAGCTCCTACAATGAGCAGTTCTTC. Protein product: CASSPPDDSSYNEQFF.

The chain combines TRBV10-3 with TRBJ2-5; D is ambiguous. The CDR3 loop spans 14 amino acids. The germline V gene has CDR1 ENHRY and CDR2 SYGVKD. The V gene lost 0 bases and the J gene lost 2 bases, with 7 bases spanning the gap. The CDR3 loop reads CAISESGRQETQYF. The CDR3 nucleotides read TGTGCCATCAGTGAGTCTGGCAGGCAAGAGACCCAGTACTTC.

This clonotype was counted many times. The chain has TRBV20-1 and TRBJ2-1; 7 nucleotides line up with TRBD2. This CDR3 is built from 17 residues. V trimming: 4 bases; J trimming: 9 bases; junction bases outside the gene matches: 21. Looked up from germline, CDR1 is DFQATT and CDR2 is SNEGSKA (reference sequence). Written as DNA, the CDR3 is TGCAGTGCTATAAAATACGGGGACTACCCTATCCGGGGTGAGCAGTTCTTC. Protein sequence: CSAIKYGDYPIRGEQFF.

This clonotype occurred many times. Here the CDR3 DNA reads TGTGCCTGGAGTGGACTAGCGGGGGAGAAGGGAGTGGAGACCCAGTACTTC. Amino acids: CAWSGLAGEKGVETQYF. The gene calls are TRBV30 and TRBJ2-5; 12 bases match TRBD2. Per germline, CDR1 GTSNPN and CDR2 SVGIG (reference sequence). V shed 1 base and J 5 bases; nucleotides not matched to a gene: 11. The CDR3 spans 17 residues.

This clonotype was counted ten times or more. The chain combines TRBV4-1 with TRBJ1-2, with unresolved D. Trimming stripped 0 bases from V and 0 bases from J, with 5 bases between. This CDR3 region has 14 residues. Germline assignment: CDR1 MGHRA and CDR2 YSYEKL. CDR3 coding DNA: TGCGCCAGCAGCCAAGAACCGGCTAACTATGGCTACACCTTC. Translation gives CASSQEPANYGYTF.

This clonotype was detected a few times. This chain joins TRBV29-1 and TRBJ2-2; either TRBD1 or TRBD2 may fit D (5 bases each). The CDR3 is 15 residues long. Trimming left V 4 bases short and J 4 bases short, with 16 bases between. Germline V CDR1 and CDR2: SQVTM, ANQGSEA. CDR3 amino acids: CSVGGRGLTTGELFF. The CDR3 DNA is TGCAGCGTTGGGGGACGCGGGCTAACCACCGGGGAGCTGTTTTTT.

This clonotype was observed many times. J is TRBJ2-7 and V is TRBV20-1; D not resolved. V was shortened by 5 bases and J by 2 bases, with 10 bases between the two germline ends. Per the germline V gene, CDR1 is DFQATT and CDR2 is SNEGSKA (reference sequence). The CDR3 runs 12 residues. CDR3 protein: CSAWESAYEQYF. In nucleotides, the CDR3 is TGCAGTGCTTGGGAATCGGCCTACGAGCAGTACTTC.

CDR3 coding DNA: TGTGCCAGCAGCTCCATCGGACTAGCGGGACCCGCAGATACGCAGTATTTT. Amino acids: CASSSIGLAGPADTQYF. The V and J genes are TRBV9 and TRBJ2-3, with 12 bases fitting TRBD2. V trimming: 4 bases; J trimming: 4 bases; junction bases outside the gene matches: 10. This CDR3 region has 17 residues. Germline lookup yields CDR1 SGDLS and CDR2 YYNGEE.

CDR3 protein: CASSRGSDTEAFF. The CDR3 DNA reads TGTGCCTCCTCAAGAGGTAGTGACACTGAAGCTTTCTTT. The chain uses TRBV30 and TRBJ1-1, with D unclear. The CDR3 spans 13 residues. Trimming removed 7 bases from V and 3 bases from J, with 15 bases in between. Germline loops: CDR1 GTSNPN, CDR2 SVGIG (reference sequence).

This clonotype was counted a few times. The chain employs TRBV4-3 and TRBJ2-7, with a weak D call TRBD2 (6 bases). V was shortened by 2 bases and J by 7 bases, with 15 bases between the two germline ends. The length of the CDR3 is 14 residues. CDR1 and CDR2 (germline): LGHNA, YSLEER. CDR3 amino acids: CASSQRSGINEQYF. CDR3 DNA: TGCGCCAGCAGCCAACGTAGCGGAATTAATGAGCAGTACTTC.

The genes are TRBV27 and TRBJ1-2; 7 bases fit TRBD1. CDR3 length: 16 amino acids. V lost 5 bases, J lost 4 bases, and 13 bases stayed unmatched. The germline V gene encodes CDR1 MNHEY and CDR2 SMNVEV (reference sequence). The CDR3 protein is CASSPIGGRQGYGYTF. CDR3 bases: TGTGCCAGCAGTCCCATTGGGGGACGACAGGGCTATGGCTACACCTTC.

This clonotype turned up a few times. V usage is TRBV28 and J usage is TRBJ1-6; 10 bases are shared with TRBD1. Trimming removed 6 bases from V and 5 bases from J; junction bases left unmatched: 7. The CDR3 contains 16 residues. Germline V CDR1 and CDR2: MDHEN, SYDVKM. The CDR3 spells CASSRQGAWNNSPLHF. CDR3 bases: TGTGCCAGCAGCCGACAGGGGGCATGGAATAATTCACCCCTCCACTTT.

CDR3 protein: CASSQGSGSDGYTF. Here the CDR3 DNA reads TGTGCCAGCAGCCAAGGGTCAGGGAGCGATGGCTACACCTTC. This rearrangement joins TRBV3-1 to TRBJ1-2; a weak D match, TRBD1 (5 bases). V was trimmed by 1 base and J by 6 bases, leaving 12 bases between them. The CDR3 length is 14 residues. The germline gives CDR1 LGHDT, CDR2 YNNKEL (reference sequence). Filled out from reference TRBV3-1 and TRBJ1-2, the complete variable domain reads DTAVSQTPKYLVTQMGNDKSIKCEQNLGHDTMYWYKQDSKKFLKIMFSYNNKELIINETVPNRFSPKSPDKAHLNLHINSLELGDSAVYFCASSQGSGSDGYTFGSGTRLTVV.

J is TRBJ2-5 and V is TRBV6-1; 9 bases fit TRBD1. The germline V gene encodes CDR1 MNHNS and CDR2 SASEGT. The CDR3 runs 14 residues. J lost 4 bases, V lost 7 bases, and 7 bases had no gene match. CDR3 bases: TGTGCCAGCAAAGGGGGACAGGGTGGAGAGACCCAGTACTTC. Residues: CASKGGQGGETQYF.

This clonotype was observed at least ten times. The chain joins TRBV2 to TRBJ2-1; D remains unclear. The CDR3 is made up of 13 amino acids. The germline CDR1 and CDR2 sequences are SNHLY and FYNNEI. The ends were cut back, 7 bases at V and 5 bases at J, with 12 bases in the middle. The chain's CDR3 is CASNTVTDNEQFF. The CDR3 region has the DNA TGTGCCAGCAACACCGTTACGGACAATGAGCAGTTCTTC.

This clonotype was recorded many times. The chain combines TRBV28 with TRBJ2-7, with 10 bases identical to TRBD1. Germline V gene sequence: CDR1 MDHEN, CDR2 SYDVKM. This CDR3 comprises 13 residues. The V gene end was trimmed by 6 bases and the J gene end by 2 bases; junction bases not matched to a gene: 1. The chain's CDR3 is CASRTGGPYEQYF. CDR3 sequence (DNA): TGTGCCAGCAGGACAGGGGGCCCCTACGAGCAGTACTTC.

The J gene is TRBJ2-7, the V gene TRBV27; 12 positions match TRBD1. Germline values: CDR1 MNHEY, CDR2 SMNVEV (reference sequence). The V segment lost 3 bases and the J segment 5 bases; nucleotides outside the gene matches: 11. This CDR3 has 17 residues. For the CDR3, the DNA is TGTGCCAGCAGTTTTGGGGGGACAGGGGGCGACTTAAACGAGCAGTACTTC. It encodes CASSFGGTGGDLNEQYF.